A single T cell receptor beta chain is shown here with its context. Its antigen is not identified. This entry comes from a study of cytotoxic CD8 clonotypes in ibrutinib-treated CLL. Study as a whole: Researchers reported around 10 relapsed/refractory and under 16 treatment-naive patients, roughly 18 of them IGHV unmutated.

General study points: The clonality rise at ibrutinib response reflected private clonotype expansion.

V was pared by 0 bases and J by 8 bases, with 15 bases of the junction left unmatched. The CDR3 has 18 residues. The V gene's germline CDR1 is SGDLS and CDR2 YYNGEE. This table comes from immunoSEQ multiplex PCR, and its TCRdb copy is limited to in-frame clones, with some not included. The sample carries about 130,000 clones, about four fifths recorded once. The sequence derives from a human donor with chronic lymphocytic leukemia. This sequence joins TRBV9 and TRBJ2-1; 9 bases fit TRBD2. The specimen was PBMCs, collected after 12 months of ibrutinib treatment. The DNA for the CDR3 is TGTGCCAGCAGCGTAGATGTCGGGATACGAGCGGGAGGACATGAGCAGTTCTTC. Translation: CASSVDVGIRAGGHEQFF.